The clone carrying this T cell receptor (beta chain) has a handful of counts. The germline V gene has CDR1 MNHEY and CDR2 SMNVEV (reference sequence). The CDR3 consists of 13 residues. The ends lost 9 bases at V and 7 bases at J; junction bases unmatched: 7. The data are from a study of CD8+ T cells in alopecia areata. Treatment in this sample: oral pan-JAK inhibitor, 5-10 mg twice daily. Lesional scalp punch biopsies and peripheral blood were collected from alopecia areata patients. Isolated RNA was reverse transcribed into cDNA used as the sequencing template. TCRdb's table, derived via immunoSEQ multiplex PCR, lists solely in-frame clones and lacks some. The repertoire holds 150,000 to 200,000 clones, with about three fifths as singletons.

Sequences were derived from CD4+ T cells sorted from blood, sampled at roughly week 49, from a patient treated with tofacitinib. The V call is TRBV27, the J call TRBJ2-2; 8 bases are a match to TRBD2. The receptor comes from a human donor with alopecia areata. The CDR3 reads CASAGLAGGELFF. In DNA form, the CDR3 reads TGTGCCAGTGCCGGACTAGCCGGCGGGGAGCTGTTTTTT.